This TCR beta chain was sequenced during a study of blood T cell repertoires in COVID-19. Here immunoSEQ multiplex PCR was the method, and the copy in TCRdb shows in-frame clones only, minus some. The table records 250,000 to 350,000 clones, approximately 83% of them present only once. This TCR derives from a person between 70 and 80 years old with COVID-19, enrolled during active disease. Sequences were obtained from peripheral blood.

DNA for the CDR3: TGTGCCAGTAGTATGTGGGGGGTGGAGACCCAGTACTTC. Protein product: CASSMWGVETQYF. The chain joins TRBV19 to TRBJ2-5; D possibly corresponds to TRBD2 (6 bases). This CDR3 has 13 amino acids. Trimming shortened V by 3 bases and J by 5 bases, and 10 bases separated the two germline ends. Germline V gives CDR1 LNHDA, CDR2 SQIVND (reference sequence).